The 28 T cell receptor beta chains reported below all come from one sample, sequenced in a study of T cell repertoires in cytomegalovirus infection. TCRdb reprocessed the reads with MiXCR, giving one entry per CDR3 protein. The sample holds 200,000 to 300,000 distinct CDR3 sequences, less than 9.5% seen once. The sequenced sample was PBMCs. Source of these receptors: a human donor in good health (CMV status not recorded). Some clones in this sample may be carry-over from other donors' samples.

This clonotype was counted at least ten times. The CDR3 loop reads CASSPRTSGSDNEQFF. Here the CDR3 DNA reads TGTGCCAGCAGCCCCCGGACTAGCGGTTCCGACAATGAGCAGTTCTTC. This chain connects TRBV7-2 to TRBJ2-1; 10 bases agree with TRBD2. The V segment lost 5 bases and the J segment 5 bases; nucleotides outside the gene matches: 9. The CDR3 contains 16 residues. Germline values: CDR1 SGHTA, CDR2 FQGNSA.

Many counts were recorded for this clonotype. The chain couples TRBV18 to TRBJ1-4; no clear D gene. Germline assignment: CDR1 KGHSH and CDR2 LQKENI. This CDR3 contains 15 residues. Trimming left V 3 bases short and J 10 bases short, with 18 bases between. The CDR3 DNA reads as TGTGCCAGCTCACCTATAGACGGCTCAGGAGGAAAACTGTTTTTT. The encoded protein is CASSPIDGSGGKLFF.

The chain has TRBV29-1 and TRBJ1-1, with 7 positions matching TRBD1. In germline, CDR1 is SQVTM, CDR2 ANQGSEA. The CDR3 is made up of 13 amino acids. Trimming removed 7 bases from V and 5 bases from J; junction bases left unmatched: 10. In DNA form, the CDR3 reads TGCAGCGACCCGGGACAGAGAAATACTGAAGCTTTCTTT. Translation gives CSDPGQRNTEAFF.

The V gene is TRBV14, the J gene TRBJ1-6; the D is unclear. Germline loops: CDR1 SGHDN, CDR2 FVKESK. The CDR3 totals 13 residues. V was pared by 1 base and J by 11 bases, with 9 bases between. The CDR3 is CASSQVIGAPLHF. CDR3 sequence (DNA): TGTGCCAGCAGCCAAGTGATCGGGGCACCCCTCCACTTT.

This clonotype showed up many times. J is TRBJ1-2 and V is TRBV7-6, with D perhaps TRBD1 (6 bases). Trimming took 1 base from V and 6 from J, leaving 18 bases between them. The CDR3 is made up of 16 amino acids. The germline V gene has CDR1 SGHVS and CDR2 FNYEAQ. The CDR3 is CASSLEVTGRDHGYTF. DNA for the CDR3: TGTGCCAGCAGCTTAGAGGTGACAGGCCGCGACCATGGCTACACCTTC.

On this clonotype: A junction boundary mismatches the germline segment, possibly from a read error. The chain employs TRBV5-4 and TRBJ2-7; no clear D gene. CDR3 length: 12 amino acids. CDR1 SGHNT and CDR2 YYREEE come from the germline V gene (reference sequence). CDR3 sequence: CASSLEVGRRAF. The CDR3 coding sequence is TGTGCCAGCAGCTTGGAGGTTGGCAGGCGTGCGTTC.

The genes are TRBV7-9 and TRBJ1-1; TRBD1 is a possible D gene (5 bases). Per the germline V gene, CDR1 is SEHNR and CDR2 is FQNEAQ (reference sequence). The CDR3 has 15 residues. Trimming removed 5 bases from V and 1 base from J, with 14 bases in between. The CDR3 region is CASSRLGGANTEAFF. CDR3 nucleotide sequence: TGTGCCAGCAGCAGACTAGGAGGGGCGAACACTGAAGCTTTCTTT.

This clonotype appeared many times. This sequence joins TRBV7-9 and TRBJ1-5; D is possibly TRBD1 (5 bases). The CDR3 spans 13 residues. Germline V gene data show CDR1 as SEHNR and CDR2 as FQNEAQ (reference sequence). The V and J ends lost 5 bases and 6 bases respectively, with 11 bases between them. The CDR3 reads CASSPGQSQPQHF. The DNA of the CDR3 is TGTGCCAGCAGCCCCGGACAATCTCAGCCCCAGCATTTT.

The chain is built from TRBV7-2 and TRBJ1-2; TRBD1 matches 8 bases. The length of the CDR3 is 15 residues. With 5 bases clipped from V and 8 bases from J, the junction kept 13 bases outside the gene matches. The germline V gene encodes CDR1 SGHTA and CDR2 FQGNSA. The CDR3 bases are TGTGCCAGCAGCCCAAGTAGACAGGGGAGAGAAGGCTACACCTTC. Translating it yields CASSPSRQGREGYTF.

In its sample, this clonotype was seen many times. The chain joins TRBV14 to TRBJ1-2, with D unresolved. Germline V gives CDR1 SGHDN, CDR2 FVKESK. V was trimmed by 1 base and J by 5 bases, leaving 20 bases between them. The CDR3 is 17 amino acids. The CDR3, as DNA: TGTGCCAGCAGCCAAGGAACGAGCCCGCGGATATGGTATGGCTACACCTTC. It codes for CASSQGTSPRIWYGYTF.

This clonotype was detected a few times. This chain's CDR3 is CASSEVSGGTLNQPQHF. For the CDR3, the DNA is TGCGCCAGCAGTGAGGTGTCAGGGGGCACCCTCAATCAGCCCCAGCATTTT. The rearrangement uses TRBV10-2 and TRBJ1-5, with 8 bases matching TRBD1. The CDR3 contains 17 residues. From germline, CDR1 is WSHSY and CDR2 SAAADI. V was pared by 2 bases and J by 3 bases, with 9 bases of the junction left unmatched.

As to this clonotype: It may be a read error: a sequence one base away is much more abundant. The chain uses TRBV2 and TRBJ2-7; 7 nucleotides line up with TRBD2. V trimming: 2 bases; J trimming: 5 bases; junction bases outside the gene matches: 3. This CDR3 contains 13 residues. Germline values: CDR1 SNHLY, CDR2 FYNNEI. The CDR3, as DNA: TGTGCCAGCAGTGAACGGAGCGGGAACGAGCAGTACTTC. Protein product: CASSERSGNEQYF. The entire variable domain, with the rest obtained from reference TRBV2 and TRBJ2-7, is as follows: EPEVTQTPSHQVTQMGQEVILRCVPISNHLYFYWYRQILGQKVEFLVSFYNNEISEKSEIFDDQFSVERPDGSNFTLKIRSTKLEDSAMYFCASSERSGNEQYFGPGTRLTVT.

This clonotype was counted at least ten times. The rearrangement links TRBV20-1 to TRBJ1-1; no definite D call. The germline V gene encodes CDR1 DFQATT and CDR2 SNEGSKA (reference sequence). The V gene lost 3 bases and the J gene lost 6 bases, with 8 bases spanning the gap. The CDR3 is 11 residues long. The DNA of the CDR3 is TGCAGTGCTAGCGAGGTCGCTGAAGCTTTCTTT. Translation gives CSASEVAEAFF.

V is TRBV5-4 and J is TRBJ2-5, with D possibly matching TRBD2 (6 bases). Germline loops: CDR1 SGHNT, CDR2 YYREEE (reference sequence). CDR3 length equals 16 residues. The V end was cut by 4 bases, the J end by 2 bases, with 18 bases between. Here the CDR3 reads CASSGGAQFNQETQYF. CDR3 DNA: TGTGCCAGCAGCGGAGGGGCGCAGTTTAATCAAGAGACCCAGTACTTC.

This clonotype was detected a few times. This sequence joins TRBV28 and TRBJ2-3, with 11 bases identical to TRBD2. Germline V gives CDR1 MDHEN, CDR2 SYDVKM. CDR3 length equals 15 residues. V was clipped by 7 bases and J by 3 bases; unmatched bases: 6. CDR3 in amino acids: CASTSSGRTTDTQYF. CDR3 nucleotides: TGTGCCAGCACCTCTAGCGGGAGGACAACAGATACGCAGTATTTT. Using reference TRBV28 and TRBJ2-3 for the parts outside the CDR3, the full variable domain is DVKVTQSSRYLVKRTGEKVFLECVQDMDHENMFWYRQDPGLGLRLIYFSYDVKMKEKGDIPEGYSVSREKKERFSLILESASTNQTSMYLCASTSSGRTTDTQYFGPGTRLTVL.

This clonotype occurred many times. V usage is TRBV7-2 and J usage is TRBJ1-1; D is unclear. This CDR3 contains 14 residues. Germline V gene data show CDR1 as SGHTA and CDR2 as FQGNSA. Trimming removed 3 bases at V and 1 base at J, with 9 bases between. CDR3 nucleotide sequence: TGTGCCAGCAGCTTCCGCGCGGGGAACACTGAAGCTTTCTTT. Its protein product is CASSFRAGNTEAFF.

This clonotype was observed at least ten times. This rearrangement joins TRBV7-2 to TRBJ1-2, with a possible D match to TRBD1 (6 bases). Germline V lookup: CDR1 SGHTA, CDR2 FQGNSA. The V and J ends lost 3 bases and 4 bases respectively, with 9 bases between them. This CDR3 is built from 13 residues. The CDR3 region is CASSFGQTYGYTF. In nucleotides, the CDR3 is TGTGCCAGCAGCTTCGGACAGACCTATGGCTACACCTTC.

This clonotype was seen repeatedly, ten times or more. The genes are TRBV7-2 and TRBJ2-4, with D hard to call. Germline lookup yields CDR1 SGHTA and CDR2 FQGNSA. This CDR3 comprises 12 residues. The V gene lost 0 bases and the J gene lost 8 bases, with 5 bases spanning the gap. In nucleotides, the CDR3 is TGTGCCAGCAGCTTAGCACGGGACATTCAGTACTTC. Its translation is CASSLARDIQYF.

The V call is TRBV5-1, the J call TRBJ1-1; D might be TRBD1 (6 bases). V lost 2 bases and J lost 2, with 10 bases in between. Germline V gene data show CDR1 as SGHRS and CDR2 as YFSETQ. This CDR3 region has 14 residues. The CDR3 sequence: CASSLDRPNTEAFF. The CDR3 DNA sequence: TGCGCCAGCAGCTTAGACAGGCCTAACACTGAAGCTTTCTTT.

This clonotype was counted many times. This chain joins TRBV7-2 and TRBJ2-7; D unclear. This CDR3 comprises 13 residues. With 7 bases removed from V and 6 bases from J, the gap between germline ends came to 16 bases. The germline CDR1 and CDR2 sequences are SGHTA and FQGNSA. DNA of the CDR3: TGTGCCAGCACCCAAATTTCGTATGCCGAGCAGTACTTC. This gives the protein CASTQISYAEQYF.

This clonotype was observed at least ten times. The chain combines TRBV6-2 or TRBV6-3 with TRBJ1-1, with 7 positions matching TRBD1. This CDR3 region has 15 residues. Unmatched junction bases numbered 13, after V lost 7 bases and J lost 5 bases. From germline, CDR1 is MNHEY and CDR2 SVGEGT. The CDR3 DNA reads TGTGCCAGCAATCAACCGACAGGGCCTGGAACTGAAGCTTTCTTT. Translation gives CASNQPTGPGTEAFF.

Only a few counts were recorded for this clonotype. This chain connects TRBV28 to TRBJ2-3, with 9 nucleotides matching TRBD2. Germline trimming cut 10 bases from V and 2 bases from J; bases unmatched to any gene: 13. The CDR3 is 16 amino acids. Germline CDR1 is MDHEN and CDR2 is SYDVKM. CDR3 DNA sequence: TGTGCCACCTATTCTAGGAGCGGGGGGCCCACAGATACGCAGTATTTT. Amino acids: CATYSRSGGPTDTQYF.

In its sample, this clonotype was seen many times. This chain connects TRBV7-2 to TRBJ2-5; D is uncertain. The CDR3 spans 14 residues. Trimming shortened V by 2 bases and J by 3 bases, and 10 bases separated the two germline ends. Germline CDR1 is SGHTA and CDR2 is FQGNSA. The CDR3 coding sequence is TGTGCCAGCAGCTTACGGCAGGCGAAAGAGACCCAGTACTTC. Protein: CASSLRQAKETQYF.

This clonotype was detected ten times or more. This chain links TRBV28 with TRBJ1-2; TRBD1 matches 8 bases. With V trimmed by 11 bases and J by 4 bases, 12 bases remained unmatched. Looked up from germline, CDR1 is MDHEN and CDR2 is SYDVKM. The length of the CDR3 is 14 residues. CDR3 nucleotide sequence: TGTGCCGCAGTGCTGACAGGGGCGGCCTATGGCTACACCTTC. Translating gives CAAVLTGAAYGYTF.

V usage is TRBV6-6 and J usage is TRBJ1-5; D uncertain. V lost 5 bases to trimming and J lost 0 bases, with 14 bases between them. Per the germline V gene, CDR1 is MNHNY and CDR2 is SVGAGI (reference sequence). The CDR3 spans 16 residues. Here the CDR3 reads CASSPQPGNSNQPQHF. Here the CDR3 DNA reads TGTGCCAGCAGTCCACAACCGGGGAATAGCAATCAGCCCCAGCATTTT.

The table lists this clonotype with many counts. Compared with germline, one end of the junction differs, possibly owing to a read error. The chain combines TRBV7-6 with TRBJ1-2, with a possible D match to TRBD1 (5 bases). Germline-derived CDR1 and CDR2 are SGHVS and FNYEAQ. CDR3 size: 12 residues. As DNA, the CDR3 is TGTGCCAGCAGCTTAGAAGGGACGTATAAATCCTTC. This gives the protein CASSLEGTYKSF.

V is TRBV6-5 and J is TRBJ2-6; 8 bases align to TRBD1. CDR1 MNHEY and CDR2 SVGAGI come from the germline V gene. V trimming: 10 bases; J trimming: 2 bases; junction bases outside the gene matches: 16. This CDR3 comprises 18 residues. The CDR3 DNA is TGTGCCACCGAGGGACAGGACAGGCTAAGGCCTGGGGCCAACGTCCTGACTTTC. Translated, it gives CATEGQDRLRPGANVLTF.

The chain uses TRBV2 and TRBJ2-3; no reliable D call. The CDR3 extends over 13 amino acids. The V gene lost 1 base and the J gene lost 4 bases, with 6 bases spanning the gap. The germline CDR1 and CDR2 sequences are SNHLY and FYNNEI. CDR3 loop: CASSEEGPDTQYF. The DNA for the CDR3 is TGTGCCAGCAGTGAAGAGGGCCCAGATACGCAGTATTTT.